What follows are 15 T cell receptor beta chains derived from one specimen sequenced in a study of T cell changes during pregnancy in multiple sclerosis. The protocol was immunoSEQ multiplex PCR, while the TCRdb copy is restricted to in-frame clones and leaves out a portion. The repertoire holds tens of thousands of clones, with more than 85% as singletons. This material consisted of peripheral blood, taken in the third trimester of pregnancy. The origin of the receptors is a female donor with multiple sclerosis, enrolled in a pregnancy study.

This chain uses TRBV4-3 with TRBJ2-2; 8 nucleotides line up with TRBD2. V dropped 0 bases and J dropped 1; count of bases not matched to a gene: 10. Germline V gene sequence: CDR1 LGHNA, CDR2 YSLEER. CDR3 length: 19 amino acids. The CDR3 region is CASSQDGYGAGGNTGELFF. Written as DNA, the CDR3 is TGCGCCAGCAGCCAAGATGGTTACGGGGCGGGAGGGAACACCGGGGAGCTGTTTTTT.

The CDR3 spells CASRVAGMGETQYF. The CDR3 coding sequence is TGTGCCAGCCGGGTAGCGGGAATGGGGGAGACCCAGTACTTC. The V gene is TRBV6-6, the J gene TRBJ2-5; 8 positions match TRBD2. The V gene's germline CDR1 is MNHNY and CDR2 SVGAGI (reference sequence). V gave up 8 bases and J gave up 5 bases; unmatched junction bases: 10. The CDR3 has 14 residues.

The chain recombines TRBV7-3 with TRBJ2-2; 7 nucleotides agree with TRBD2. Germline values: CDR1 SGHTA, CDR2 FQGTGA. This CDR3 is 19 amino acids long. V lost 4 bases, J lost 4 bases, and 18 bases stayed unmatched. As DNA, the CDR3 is TGTGCCAGCAGCTCAAGCCCCGTCAGCGGGGAGGGCCCCACCGGGGAGCTGTTTTTT. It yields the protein CASSSSPVSGEGPTGELFF. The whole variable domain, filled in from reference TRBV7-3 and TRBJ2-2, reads GAGVSQTPSNKVTEKGKYVELRCDPISGHTALYWYRQSLGQGPEFLIYFQGTGAADDSGLPNDRFFAVRPEGSVSTLKIQRTERGDSAVYLCASSSSPVSGEGPTGELFFGEGSRLTVL.

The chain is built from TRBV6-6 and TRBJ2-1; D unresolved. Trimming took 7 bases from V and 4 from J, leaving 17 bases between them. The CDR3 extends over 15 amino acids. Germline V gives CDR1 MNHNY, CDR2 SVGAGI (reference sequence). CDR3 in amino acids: CASTLTGLNYNEQFF. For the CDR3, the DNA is TGTGCCAGCACTTTGACTGGGTTGAATTACAATGAGCAGTTCTTC.

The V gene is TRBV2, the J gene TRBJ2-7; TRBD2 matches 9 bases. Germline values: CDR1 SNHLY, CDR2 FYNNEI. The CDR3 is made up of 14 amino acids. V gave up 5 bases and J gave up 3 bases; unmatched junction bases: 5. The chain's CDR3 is CASSYVSGSYEQYF. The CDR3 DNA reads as TGTGCCAGCAGTTATGTTAGCGGGAGCTACGAGCAGTACTTC.

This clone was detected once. The CDR3 nucleotides are TGCGCCAGCAGCCAGGCCCCCTGGGGAGCGGGAGGATACACAGATACGCAGTATTTT. Translated: CASSQAPWGAGGYTDTQYF. The V call is TRBV4-1, the J call TRBJ2-3, with 9 bases that match TRBD2. V lost 3 bases to trimming and J lost 2 bases; unmatched junction nucleotides: 15. The CDR3 covers 19 residues. The V gene's germline CDR1 is MGHRA and CDR2 YSYEKL.

The DNA for the CDR3 is TGTGCCAGCAGCGCCGGGACAGGGGGATTTTGGAATGAGCAGTTCTTC. As protein: CASSAGTGGFWNEQFF. The rearrangement links TRBV7-3 to TRBJ2-1; 11 bases are a match to TRBD1. The V segment lost 5 bases and the J segment 7 bases; nucleotides outside the gene matches: 10. From germline, CDR1 is SGHTA and CDR2 FQGTGA. The CDR3 consists of 16 residues.

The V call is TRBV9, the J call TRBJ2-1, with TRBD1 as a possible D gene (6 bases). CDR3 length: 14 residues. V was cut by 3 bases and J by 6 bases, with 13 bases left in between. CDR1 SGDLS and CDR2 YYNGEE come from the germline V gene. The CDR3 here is CASSAGQPINEQFF. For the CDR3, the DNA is TGTGCCAGCAGCGCGGGACAACCAATCAATGAGCAGTTCTTC.

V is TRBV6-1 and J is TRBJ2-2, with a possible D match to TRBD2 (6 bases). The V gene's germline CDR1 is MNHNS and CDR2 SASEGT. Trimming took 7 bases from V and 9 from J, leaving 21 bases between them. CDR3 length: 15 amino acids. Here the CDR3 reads CASIPGLYGDRELFF. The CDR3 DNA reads TGTGCCAGCATTCCGGGACTTTACGGAGATAGGGAGCTGTTTTTT.

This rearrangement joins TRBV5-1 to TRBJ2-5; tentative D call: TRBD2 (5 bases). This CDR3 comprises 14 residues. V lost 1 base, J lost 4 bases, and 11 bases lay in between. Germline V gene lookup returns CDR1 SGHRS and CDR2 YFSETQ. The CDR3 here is CASSLWQAGETQYF. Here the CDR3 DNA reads TGCGCCAGCAGCTTGTGGCAGGCGGGAGAGACCCAGTACTTC.

The CDR3 is CASSTGAHSNTEAFF. The CDR3 DNA reads TGTGCCAGTAGCACAGGGGCCCACTCGAACACTGAAGCTTTCTTT. The chain recombines TRBV19 with TRBJ1-1, with 7 bases identical to TRBD1. J lost 1 base, V lost 6 bases, and 8 bases had no gene match. CDR1 is LNHDA and CDR2 is SQIVND in the germline V gene (reference sequence). This CDR3 has 15 residues.

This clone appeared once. The CDR3 protein is CASSSIGLYGYTF. The CDR3 region has the DNA TGTGCCAGCAGCTCTATCGGACTTTACGGCTACACCTTC. The V and J genes are TRBV6-5 and TRBJ1-2, with unresolved D. V dropped 6 bases and J dropped 8 bases, with 16 bases sitting between them. The CDR3 runs to 13 residues. In germline, CDR1 is MNHEY, CDR2 SVGAGI.

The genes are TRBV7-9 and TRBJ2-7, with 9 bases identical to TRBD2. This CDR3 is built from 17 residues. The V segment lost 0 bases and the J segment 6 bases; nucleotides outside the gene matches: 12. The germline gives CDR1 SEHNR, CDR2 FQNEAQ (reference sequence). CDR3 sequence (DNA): TGTGCCAGCAGCTTAGCCCTCCAGGCGGGAGGGGGCAGCGAGCAGTACTTC. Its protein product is CASSLALQAGGGSEQYF.

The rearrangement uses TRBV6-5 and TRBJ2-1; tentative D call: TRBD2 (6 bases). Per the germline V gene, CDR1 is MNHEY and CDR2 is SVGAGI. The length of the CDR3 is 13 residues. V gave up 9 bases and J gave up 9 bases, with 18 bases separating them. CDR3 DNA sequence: TGTGCCAGTGTTAGCGGCCTTCAGGGTGAGCAGTTCTTC. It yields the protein CASVSGLQGEQFF.

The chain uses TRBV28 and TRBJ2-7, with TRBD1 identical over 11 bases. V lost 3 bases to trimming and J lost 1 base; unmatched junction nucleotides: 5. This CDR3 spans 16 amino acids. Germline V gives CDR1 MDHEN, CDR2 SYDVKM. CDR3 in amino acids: CASSLFGTGGSYEQYF. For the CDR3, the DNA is TGTGCCAGCAGTTTGTTCGGGACAGGGGGGTCCTACGAGCAGTACTTC.